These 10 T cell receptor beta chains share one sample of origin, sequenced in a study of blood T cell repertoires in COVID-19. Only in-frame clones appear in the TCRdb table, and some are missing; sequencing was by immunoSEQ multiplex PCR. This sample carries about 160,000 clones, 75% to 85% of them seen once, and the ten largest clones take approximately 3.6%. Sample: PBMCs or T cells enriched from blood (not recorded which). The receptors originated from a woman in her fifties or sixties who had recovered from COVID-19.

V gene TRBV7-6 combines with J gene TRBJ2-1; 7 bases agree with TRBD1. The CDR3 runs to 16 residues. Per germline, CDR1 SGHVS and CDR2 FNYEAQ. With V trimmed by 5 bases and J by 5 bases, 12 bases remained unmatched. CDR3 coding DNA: TGTGCCAGCAGCATCGTAACAGGGGCCCTGAACAATGAGCAGTTCTTC. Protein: CASSIVTGALNNEQFF.

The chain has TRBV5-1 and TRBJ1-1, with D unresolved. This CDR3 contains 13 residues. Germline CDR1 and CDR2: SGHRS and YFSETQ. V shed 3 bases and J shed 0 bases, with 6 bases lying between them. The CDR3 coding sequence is TGCGCCAGCAGCTCTGCGGTGAACACTGAAGCTTTCTTT. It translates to CASSSAVNTEAFF. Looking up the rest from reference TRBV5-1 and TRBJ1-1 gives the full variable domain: KAGVTQTPRYLIKTRGQQVTLSCSPISGHRSVSWYQQTPGQGLQFLFEYFSETQRNKGNFPGRFSGRQFSNSRSEMNVSTLELGDSALYLCASSSAVNTEAFFGQGTRLTVV.

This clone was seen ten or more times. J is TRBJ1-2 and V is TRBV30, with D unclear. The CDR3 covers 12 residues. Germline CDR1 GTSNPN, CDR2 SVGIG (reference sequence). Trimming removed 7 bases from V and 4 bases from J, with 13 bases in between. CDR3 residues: CASLGDGYGYTF. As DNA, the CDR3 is TGTGCCTCTCTCGGGGATGGCTATGGCTACACCTTC.

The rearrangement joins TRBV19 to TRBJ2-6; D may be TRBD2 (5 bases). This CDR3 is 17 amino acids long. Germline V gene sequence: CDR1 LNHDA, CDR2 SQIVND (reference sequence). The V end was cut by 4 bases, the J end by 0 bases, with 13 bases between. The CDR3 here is CASSKRDRPSGANVLTF. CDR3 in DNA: TGTGCCAGTAGTAAGAGGGATCGGCCCTCTGGGGCCAACGTCCTGACTTTC.

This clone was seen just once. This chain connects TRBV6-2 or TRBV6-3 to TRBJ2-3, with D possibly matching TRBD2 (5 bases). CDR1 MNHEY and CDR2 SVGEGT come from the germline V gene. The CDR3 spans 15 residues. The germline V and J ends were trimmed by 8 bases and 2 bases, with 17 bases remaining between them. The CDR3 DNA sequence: TGTGCCAGCTGCCCTAGTCGGGGATACACAGATACGCAGTATTTT. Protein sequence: CASCPSRGYTDTQYF.

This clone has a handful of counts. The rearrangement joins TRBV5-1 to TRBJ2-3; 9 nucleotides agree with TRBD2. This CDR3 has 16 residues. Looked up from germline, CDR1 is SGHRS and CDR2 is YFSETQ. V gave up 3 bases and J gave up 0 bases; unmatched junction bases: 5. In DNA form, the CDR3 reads TGCGCCAGCAGCTGGACTAGCGTCGGAAGCACAGATACGCAGTATTTT. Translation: CASSWTSVGSTDTQYF.

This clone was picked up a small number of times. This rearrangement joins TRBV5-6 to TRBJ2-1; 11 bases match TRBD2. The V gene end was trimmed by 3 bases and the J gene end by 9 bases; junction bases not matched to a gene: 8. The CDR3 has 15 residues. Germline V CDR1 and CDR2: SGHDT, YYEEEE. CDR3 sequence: CASSSIAGGVPEQFF. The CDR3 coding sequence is TGTGCCAGCAGCTCCATAGCGGGGGGGGTCCCTGAGCAGTTCTTC.

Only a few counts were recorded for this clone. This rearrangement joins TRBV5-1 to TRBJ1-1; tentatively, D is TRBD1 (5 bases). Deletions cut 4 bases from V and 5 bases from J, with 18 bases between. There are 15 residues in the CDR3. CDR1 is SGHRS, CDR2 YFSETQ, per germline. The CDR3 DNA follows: TGCGCCAGCAGCGGCAGGGTGGGGGGAGGAACTGAAGCTTTCTTT. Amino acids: CASSGRVGGGTEAFF.

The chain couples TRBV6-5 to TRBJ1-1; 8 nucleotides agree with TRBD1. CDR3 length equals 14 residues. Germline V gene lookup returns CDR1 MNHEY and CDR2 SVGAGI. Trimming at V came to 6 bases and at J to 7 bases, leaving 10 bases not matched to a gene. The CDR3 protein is CASRGIGQGGEAFF. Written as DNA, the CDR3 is TGTGCCAGCAGGGGGATCGGACAGGGAGGTGAAGCTTTCTTT.

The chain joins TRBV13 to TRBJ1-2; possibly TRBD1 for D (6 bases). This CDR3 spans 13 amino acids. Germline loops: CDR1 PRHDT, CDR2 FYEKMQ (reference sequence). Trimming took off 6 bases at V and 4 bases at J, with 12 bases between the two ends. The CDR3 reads CASRPQGSYGYTF. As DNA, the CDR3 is TGTGCCAGCAGGCCACAGGGCTCCTATGGCTACACCTTC. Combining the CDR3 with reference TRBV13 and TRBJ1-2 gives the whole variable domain AAGVIQSPRHLIKEKRETATLKCYPIPRHDTVYWYQQGPGQDPQFLISFYEKMQSDKGSIPDRFSAQQFSDYHSELNMSSLELGDSALYFCASRPQGSYGYTFGSGTRLTVV.